Below, one TCR beta chain is given with its context. Its cognate antigen has yet to be identified. No base-level quality is on record; no much larger clone is a single base apart. Donors were healthy HIV-negative adults with no recently reported acute infections or vaccinations. Only Caucasian adults living in Nashville, Tennessee, USA were represented among the donors. CD4+ T cells were enriched by magnetic negative selection; naive cells were then positively selected on CD45RA, and the negative fraction formed the memory subset. Blood was collected by leukapheresis, and PBMCs were isolated by Ficoll-Histopaque density gradient centrifugation and then cryopreserved in liquid nitrogen vapor phase. Analytical flow cytometry was used to check the purity and quantity of each magnetically sorted T cell population. Genomic DNA was isolated from every sorted fraction and measured by UV absorbance on a Nanodrop 2000c.

Using the deep immunoSEQ assay, TCR CDR3 regions were amplified from genomic DNA by multiplex PCR. For each cell subset, the extracted genomic DNA was distributed evenly across all wells of several immunoSEQ 96-well plates, and each plate served as one replicate. Each replicate PCR for sorted subsets received roughly 0.2 ug genomic DNA, equal to 30,000 or so T cell genomes. Purified libraries were measured with a Qubit 3.0 fluorometer, size-checked on a Bioanalyzer 2100, and measured again with the KAPA Library Quantification kit. Each immunoSEQ 96-well plate was sequenced on its own single-read 150-cycle Illumina NextSeq 550 flow cell. The paper's data handling went like this. Because the immunoSEQ output included only junctional sequences and no quality scores, the filtering could not be the same as the filtering used for full-length reads. Sequences were annotated with PyIR, a Python wrapper for IgBLAST v1.9, and V/J genes and CDR3 were assigned using IMGT germline references. Any read was removed if the V/J assignment was weak (E-value above 1e-6), the CDR3 was missing, or the read contained stop codons, out-of-frame junctions, or ambiguous translated residues. V3J clonotypes were defined by identical inferred V gene, J gene, and CDR3 amino acid sequence. The percentage overlap between two repertoires was calculated by dividing the number of shared unique clonotypes by the size of the smaller repertoire. Three approaches were used to assess repertoire richness: RTK rarefaction, the Chao1 estimator, and Recon v2.1 estimates of unobserved clonotypes. For all TCRbeta clonotypes obtained by the gDNA method from a few donors, generation probabilities were computed with OLGA. The table was pulled from immuneACCESS by TCRdb, which kept in-frame rearrangements only. Such tables lose some clones; where checked, under half of the loss comes from unresolved V genes, and the rest has no known cause. V, J and clone size are those of that table, while D and trimming were read from the DNA. The sample yields 650,000 to 800,000 clones; 72% were counted once. The ten most abundant clones make up under 2% of the sample.

This entry comes from a study of shared clonotypes between healthy human individuals (dated by TCRdb to 2018 to 2021). The study in broad terms: The cohort comprised two women and three men aged 18 to 49 years. Per donor, leukapheresis produced somewhere between about 0.9 and 9 billion PBMCs. To increase sequencing depth and limit assay-specific biases, different laboratories used diverse techniques to prepare libraries and sequence TCR repertoires. Per donor, three plates each were used for CD4 naive and CD4 memory, two for CD8 naive, and one for CD8 memory. The study deeply sequenced blood TCR repertoires of about 5 healthy adults to estimate repertoire size and the extent of clonotype sharing between individuals. On the study overall, not on this receptor specifically: Sharing across four donors was observed for roughly 5% of naive CD4, 3% to 3.5% of naive CD8, over 2% of memory CD4, and approximately 0.41% of memory CD8 clonotypes. Sampling was restricted to blood, and TCR repertoires in tissue are likely to differ from TCR repertoires in blood. Higher generation probabilities were observed for clonotypes shared by all four sorted-subset donors than for non-shared clonotypes. Estimated clonotype richness was generally larger for naive than for memory subsets. Incomplete sequencing was indicated by rarefaction of sorted-subset datasets, despite the large sequencing depth. Based on pairwise subsampling, the degree of clonotype sharing among donors was expected to be affected by sequencing depth. Because the study included a small number of donors, the genetic and exposure-history diversity represented was limited.

CDR1 is given as SGHRS and CDR2 as YFSETQ, both from the germline V gene. The CDR3 runs 15 residues from the cysteine to the phenylalanine. Only the CDR3 portion is preserved as DNA: 45 bases, with reading frame beginning at the first base. V loses 4 bases at its end and J loses 0 bases; junction bases beyond the gene matches: 4. The rearranged chain carries TRBV5-1 and TRBJ2-3, and TRBD2 aligns with 8 junction nucleotides. What was sequenced was memory CD4+ T cells sorted from blood. The meaning of the sample's cell subset or site label: CD45RA-negative fraction. The source of this sequence is a woman under 40 in good health. The DNA reads as follows: TGCGCCAGCAGCGGGGGACTAGTTAGCACAGATACGCAGTATTTT. It encodes CASSGGLVSTDTQYF. Where the CDR3 stops, the reference TRBV5-1 and TRBJ2-3 genes take over; the full variable domain is KAGVTQTPRYLIKTRGQQVTLSCSPISGHRSVSWYQQTPGQGLQFLFEYFSETQRNKGNFPGRFSGRQFSNSRSEMNVSTLELGDSALYLCASSGGLVSTDTQYFGPGTRLTVL.